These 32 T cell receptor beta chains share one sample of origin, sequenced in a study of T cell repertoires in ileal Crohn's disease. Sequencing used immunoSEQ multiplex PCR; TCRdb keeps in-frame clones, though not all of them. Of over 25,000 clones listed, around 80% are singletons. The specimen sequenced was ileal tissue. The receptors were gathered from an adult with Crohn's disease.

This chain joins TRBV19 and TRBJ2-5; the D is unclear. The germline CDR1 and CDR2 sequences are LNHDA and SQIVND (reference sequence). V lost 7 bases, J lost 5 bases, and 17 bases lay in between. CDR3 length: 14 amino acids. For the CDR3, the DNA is TGTGCCAGTAACACCGGTTATCCCGGGGAGACCCAGTACTTC. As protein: CASNTGYPGETQYF.

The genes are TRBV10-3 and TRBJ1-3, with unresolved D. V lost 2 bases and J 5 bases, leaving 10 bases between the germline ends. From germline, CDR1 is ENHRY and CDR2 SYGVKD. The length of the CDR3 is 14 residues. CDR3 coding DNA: TGTGCCATCAGTGAGAGCGACCGACGAAACACCATATATTTT. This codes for CAISESDRRNTIYF.

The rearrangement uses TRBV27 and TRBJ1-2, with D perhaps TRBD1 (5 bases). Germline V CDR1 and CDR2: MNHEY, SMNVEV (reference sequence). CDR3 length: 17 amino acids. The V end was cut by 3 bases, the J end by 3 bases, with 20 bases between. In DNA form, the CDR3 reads TGTGCCAGCAGTTTTCGATCAGGGCAGAGGAGCTACTATGGCTACACCTTC. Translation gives CASSFRSGQRSYYGYTF.

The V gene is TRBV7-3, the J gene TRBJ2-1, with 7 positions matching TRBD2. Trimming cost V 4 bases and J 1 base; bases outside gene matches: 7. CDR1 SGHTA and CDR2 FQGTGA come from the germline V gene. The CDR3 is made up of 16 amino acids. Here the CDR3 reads CASSSGTILSYNEQFF. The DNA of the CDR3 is TGTGCCAGCAGCTCTGGGACTATTCTTTCCTACAATGAGCAGTTCTTC. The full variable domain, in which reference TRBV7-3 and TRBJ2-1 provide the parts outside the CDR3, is GAGVSQTPSNKVTEKGKYVELRCDPISGHTALYWYRQSLGQGPEFLIYFQGTGAADDSGLPNDRFFAVRPEGSVSTLKIQRTERGDSAVYLCASSSGTILSYNEQFFGPGTRLTVL.

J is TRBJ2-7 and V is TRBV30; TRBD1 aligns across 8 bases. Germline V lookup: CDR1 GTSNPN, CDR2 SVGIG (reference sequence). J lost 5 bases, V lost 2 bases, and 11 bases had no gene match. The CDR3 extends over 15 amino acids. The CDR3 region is CAWSIPDRGKHEQYF. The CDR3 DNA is TGTGCCTGGAGTATCCCAGACAGGGGAAAACACGAGCAGTACTTC. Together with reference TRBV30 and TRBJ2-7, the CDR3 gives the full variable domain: SQTIHQWPATLVQPVGSPLSLECTVEGTSNPNLYWYRQAAGRGLQLLFYSVGIGQISSEVPQNLSASRPQDRQFILSSKKLLLSDSGFYLCAWSIPDRGKHEQYFGPGTRLTVT.

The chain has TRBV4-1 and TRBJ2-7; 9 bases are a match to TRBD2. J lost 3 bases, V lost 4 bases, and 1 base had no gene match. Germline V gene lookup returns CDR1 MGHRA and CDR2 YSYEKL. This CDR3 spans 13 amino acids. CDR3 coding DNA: TGCGCCAGCAGCCCAGCGGGGGGCTACGAGCAGTACTTC. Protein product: CASSPAGGYEQYF.

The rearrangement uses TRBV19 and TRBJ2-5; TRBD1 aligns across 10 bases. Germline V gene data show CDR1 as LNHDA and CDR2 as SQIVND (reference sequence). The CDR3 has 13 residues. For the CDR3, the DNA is TGTGCGAGCCGGGACAGGGGAAGAGAGACCCAGTACTTC. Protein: CASRDRGRETQYF.

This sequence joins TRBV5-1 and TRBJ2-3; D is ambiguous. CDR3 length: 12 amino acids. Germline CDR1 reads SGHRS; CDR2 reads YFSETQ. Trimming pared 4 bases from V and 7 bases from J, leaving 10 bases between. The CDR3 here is CASSPYANTQYF. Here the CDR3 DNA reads TGCGCCAGCAGCCCCTACGCGAATACGCAGTATTTT.

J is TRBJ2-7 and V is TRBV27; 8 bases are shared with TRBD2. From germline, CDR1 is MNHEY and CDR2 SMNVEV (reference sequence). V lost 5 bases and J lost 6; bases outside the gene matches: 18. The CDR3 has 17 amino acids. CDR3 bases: TGTGCCAGCAGTCCCCTCCTAGGGGGTAGCGGGACGGGCGAGCAGTACTTC. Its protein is CASSPLLGGSGTGEQYF.

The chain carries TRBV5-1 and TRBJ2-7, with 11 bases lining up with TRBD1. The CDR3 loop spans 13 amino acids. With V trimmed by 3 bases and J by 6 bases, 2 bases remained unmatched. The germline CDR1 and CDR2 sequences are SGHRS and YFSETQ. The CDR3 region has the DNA TGCGCCAGCAGCTGGACAGGGGGCTTCGAGCAGTACTTC. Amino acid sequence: CASSWTGGFEQYF.

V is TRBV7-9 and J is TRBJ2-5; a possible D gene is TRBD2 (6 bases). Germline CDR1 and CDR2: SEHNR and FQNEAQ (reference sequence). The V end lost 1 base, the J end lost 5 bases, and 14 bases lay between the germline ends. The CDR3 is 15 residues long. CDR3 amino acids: CASSLDGSTGETQYF. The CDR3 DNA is TGTGCCAGCAGCTTAGACGGGAGTACGGGGGAGACCCAGTACTTC.

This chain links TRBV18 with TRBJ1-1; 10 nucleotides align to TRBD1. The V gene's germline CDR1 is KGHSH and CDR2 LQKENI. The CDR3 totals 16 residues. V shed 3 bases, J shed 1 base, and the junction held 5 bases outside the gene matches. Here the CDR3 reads CASSPAGQGGNTEAFF. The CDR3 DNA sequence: TGTGCCAGCTCACCGGCCGGACAGGGGGGGAACACTGAAGCTTTCTTT. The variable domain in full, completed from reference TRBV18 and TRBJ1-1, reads NAGVMQNPRHLVRRRGQEARLRCSPMKGHSHVYWYRQLPEEGLKFMVYLQKENIIDESGMPKERFSAEFPKEGPSILRIQQVVRGDSAAYFCASSPAGQGGNTEAFFGQGTRLTVV.

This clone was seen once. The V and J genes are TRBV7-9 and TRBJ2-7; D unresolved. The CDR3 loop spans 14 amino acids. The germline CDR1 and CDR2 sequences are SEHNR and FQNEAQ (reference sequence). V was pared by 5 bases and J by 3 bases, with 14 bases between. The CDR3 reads CASSNIGAVYEQYF. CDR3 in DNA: TGTGCCAGCAGCAATATCGGTGCGGTCTACGAGCAGTACTTC.

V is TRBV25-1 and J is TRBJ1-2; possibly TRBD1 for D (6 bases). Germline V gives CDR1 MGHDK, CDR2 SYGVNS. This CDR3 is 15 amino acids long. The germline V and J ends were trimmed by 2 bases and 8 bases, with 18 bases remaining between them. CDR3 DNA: TGTGCCAGCAGTGAAGCCCTTGGGGGCCAGGGGGGCTACACCTTC. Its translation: CASSEALGGQGGYTF.

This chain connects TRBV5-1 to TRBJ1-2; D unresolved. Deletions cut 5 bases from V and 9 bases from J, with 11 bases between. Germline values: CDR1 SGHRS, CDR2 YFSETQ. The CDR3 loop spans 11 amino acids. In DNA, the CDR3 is TGCGCCAGCAGTAACGGTGGGCGCTACACCTTC. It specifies CASSNGGRYTF.

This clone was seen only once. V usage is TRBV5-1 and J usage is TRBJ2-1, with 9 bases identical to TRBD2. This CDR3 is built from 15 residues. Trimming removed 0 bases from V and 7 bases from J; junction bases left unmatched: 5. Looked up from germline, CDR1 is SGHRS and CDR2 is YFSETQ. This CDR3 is CASSLEAGGGNEQFF. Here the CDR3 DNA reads TGCGCCAGCAGCTTGGAAGCGGGAGGTGGGAATGAGCAGTTCTTC.

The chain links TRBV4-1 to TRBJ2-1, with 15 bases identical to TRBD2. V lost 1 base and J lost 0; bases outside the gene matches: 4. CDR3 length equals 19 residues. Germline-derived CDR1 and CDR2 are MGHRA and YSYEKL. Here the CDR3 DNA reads TGCGCCAGCAGCCAAGGGGGACTAGCGGGAGGCCCCTCCTACAATGAGCAGTTCTTC. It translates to CASSQGGLAGGPSYNEQFF.

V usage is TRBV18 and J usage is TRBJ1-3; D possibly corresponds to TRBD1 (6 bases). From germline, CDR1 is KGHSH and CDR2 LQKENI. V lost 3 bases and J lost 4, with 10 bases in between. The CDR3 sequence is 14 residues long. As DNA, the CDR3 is TGTGCCAGCTCACCTTCGGGGGGCGGAAACACCATATATTTT. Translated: CASSPSGGGNTIYF.

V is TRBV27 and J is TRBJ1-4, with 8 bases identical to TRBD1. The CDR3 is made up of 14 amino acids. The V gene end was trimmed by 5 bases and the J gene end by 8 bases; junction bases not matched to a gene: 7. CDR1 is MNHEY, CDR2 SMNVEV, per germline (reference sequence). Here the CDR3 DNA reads TGTGCCAGCAGTCCCGGGACAGGAGAAGAAAAACTGTTTTTT. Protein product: CASSPGTGEEKLFF.

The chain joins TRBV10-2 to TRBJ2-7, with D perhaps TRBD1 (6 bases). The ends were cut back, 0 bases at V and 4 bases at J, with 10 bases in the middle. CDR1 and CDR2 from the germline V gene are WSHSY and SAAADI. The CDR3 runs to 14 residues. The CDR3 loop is CASSESWGRYEQYF. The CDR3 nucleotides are TGCGCCAGCAGTGAGTCATGGGGGCGGTACGAGCAGTACTTC.

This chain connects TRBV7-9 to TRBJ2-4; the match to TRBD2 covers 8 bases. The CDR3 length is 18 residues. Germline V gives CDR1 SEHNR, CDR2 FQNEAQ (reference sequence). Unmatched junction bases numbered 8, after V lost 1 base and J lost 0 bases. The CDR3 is CASSLGTSNTLAKNIQYF. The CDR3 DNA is TGTGCCAGCAGCTTAGGGACTAGCAATACCCTAGCCAAAAACATTCAGTACTTC.

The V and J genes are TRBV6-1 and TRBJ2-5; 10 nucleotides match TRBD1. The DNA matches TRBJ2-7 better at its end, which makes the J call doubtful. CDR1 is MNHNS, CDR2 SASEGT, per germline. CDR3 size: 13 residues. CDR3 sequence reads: CASSPGTGVEQYF. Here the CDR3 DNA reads TGTGCCAGCAGCCCCGGGACAGGGGTCGAGCAGTACTTC.

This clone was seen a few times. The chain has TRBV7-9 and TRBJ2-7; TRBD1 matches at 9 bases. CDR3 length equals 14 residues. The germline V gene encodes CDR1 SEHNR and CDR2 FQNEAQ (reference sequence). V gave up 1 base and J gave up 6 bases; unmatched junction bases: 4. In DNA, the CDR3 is TGTGCCAGCAGCTTAGACGGGACAGGGTCCGAGCAGTACTTC. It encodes CASSLDGTGSEQYF.

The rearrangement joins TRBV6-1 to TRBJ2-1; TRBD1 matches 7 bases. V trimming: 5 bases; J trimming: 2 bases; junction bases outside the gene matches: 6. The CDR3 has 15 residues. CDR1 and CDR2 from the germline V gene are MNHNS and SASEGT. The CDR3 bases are TGTGCCAGCAGTCCGACAGGGTTCCCCTACAATGAGCAGTTCTTC. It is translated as CASSPTGFPYNEQFF.

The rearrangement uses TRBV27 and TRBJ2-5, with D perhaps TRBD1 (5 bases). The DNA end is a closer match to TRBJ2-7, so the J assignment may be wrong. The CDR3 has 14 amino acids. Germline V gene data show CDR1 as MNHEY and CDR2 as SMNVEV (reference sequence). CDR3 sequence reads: CASSLIPGRNEQYF. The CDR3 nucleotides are TGTGCCAGCAGTTTAATCCCAGGGCGGAACGAGCAGTACTTC.

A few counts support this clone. The CDR3 DNA sequence: TGTGCCAGCAGCGTAGTTGGCAACACCTACAATGAGCAGTTCTTC. Residues: CASSVVGNTYNEQFF. The J gene is TRBJ2-1, the V gene TRBV9; D unresolved. Trimming took off 0 bases at V and 2 bases at J, with 9 bases between the two ends. Germline-derived CDR1 and CDR2 are SGDLS and YYNGEE. The CDR3 consists of 15 residues.

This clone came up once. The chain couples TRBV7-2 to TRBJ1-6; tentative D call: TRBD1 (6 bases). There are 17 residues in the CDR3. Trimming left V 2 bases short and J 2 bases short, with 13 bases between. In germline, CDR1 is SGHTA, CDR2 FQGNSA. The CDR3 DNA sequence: TGTGCCAGCAGCTTATGGGCAGGGGAGACCTATAATTCACCCCTCCACTTT. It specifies CASSLWAGETYNSPLHF.

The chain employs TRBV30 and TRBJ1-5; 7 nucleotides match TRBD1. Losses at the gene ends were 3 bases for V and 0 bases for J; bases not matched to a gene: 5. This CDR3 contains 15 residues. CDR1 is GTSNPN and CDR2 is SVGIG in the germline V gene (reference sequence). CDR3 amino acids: CAWSRDRYSNQPQHF. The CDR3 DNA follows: TGTGCCTGGAGCCGGGACAGATATAGCAATCAGCCCCAGCATTTT.

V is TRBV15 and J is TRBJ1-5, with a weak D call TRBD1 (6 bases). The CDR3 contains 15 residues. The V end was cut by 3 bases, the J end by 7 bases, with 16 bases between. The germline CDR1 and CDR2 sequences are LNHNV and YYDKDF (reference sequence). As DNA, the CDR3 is TGTGCCACCAGCAGCGGTAATGGGGGCGGACAGCCCCAGCATTTT. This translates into CATSSGNGGGQPQHF.

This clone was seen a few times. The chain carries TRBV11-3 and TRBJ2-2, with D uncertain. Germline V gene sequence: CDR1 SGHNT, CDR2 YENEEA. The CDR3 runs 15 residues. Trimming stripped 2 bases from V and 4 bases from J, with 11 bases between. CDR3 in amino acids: CASSLSDKFTGELFF. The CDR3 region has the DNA TGTGCCAGCAGCTTATCTGACAAATTCACCGGGGAGCTGTTTTTT.

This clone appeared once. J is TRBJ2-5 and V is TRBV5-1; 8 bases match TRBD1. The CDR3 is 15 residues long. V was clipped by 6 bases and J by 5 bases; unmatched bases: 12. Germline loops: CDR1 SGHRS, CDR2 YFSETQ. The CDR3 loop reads CASNVGQASRETQYF. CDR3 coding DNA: TGCGCCAGCAACGTGGGACAGGCCTCTAGGGAGACCCAGTACTTC.

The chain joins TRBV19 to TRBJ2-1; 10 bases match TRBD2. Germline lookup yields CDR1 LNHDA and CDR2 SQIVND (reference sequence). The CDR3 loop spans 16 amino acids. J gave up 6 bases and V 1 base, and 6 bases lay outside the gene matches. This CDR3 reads CASSIAGLAASNEQFF. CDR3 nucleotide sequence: TGTGCCAGTAGTATAGCAGGACTAGCGGCCTCCAATGAGCAGTTCTTC.